The rows below give T cell receptor beta chains drawn from one sample of a study of blood T cell repertoires in COVID-19. Only in-frame clones appear in the TCRdb table, and some are missing; sequencing was by immunoSEQ multiplex PCR. This table holds around 250,000 clones, about nine tenths found once. Sequencing was done on a sample of PBMCs or T cells enriched from blood (not recorded which). These receptors originate from a human donor in a cohort exposed to, infected with or recovered from COVID-19 (not recorded which). The donor label of this sample is uncertain. Each CDR3 is given with its conserved first and last residue. The D gene is left open where the match is weak. Clone size is shown for a subset of rows, as once, few, many or a class of expanded clone.

d_gene	abundance	v_gene	j_gene	CDR3aa	CDR3nt
-	-	TRBV12-3/TRBV12-4	TRBJ1-5	CASSPSGRSQHF	TGTGCCAGCAGTCCTTCAGGGAGGTCCCAGCATTTT
-	few	TRBV19	TRBJ2-7	CATADSYEQYF	TGTGCCACTGCAGACAGCTACGAGCAGTACTTC
-	-	TRBV6-5	TRBJ1-4	CASSYSSLNEKLFF	TGTGCCAGCAGTTACAGTAGTCTTAATGAAAAACTGTTTTTT
TRBD1	-	TRBV24-1	TRBJ1-2	CATSDPDRGIYGYTF	TGTGCCACCAGTGACCCGGACAGGGGGATCTATGGCTACACCTTC
-	-	TRBV6-5	TRBJ1-4	CASSLTPGEKLFF	TGTGCCAGCAGTTTAACCCCGGGTGAAAAACTGTTTTTT
-	few	TRBV19	TRBJ1-5	CASSIQGGNQPQHF	TGTGCCAGTAGTATACAGGGCGGCAATCAGCCCCAGCATTTT
-	-	TRBV27	TRBJ1-4	CATGTALNEKLFF	TGTGCCACCGGGACTGCTTTAAATGAAAAACTGTTTTTT
TRBD1	-	TRBV18	TRBJ2-7	CASSPYRGEQYF	TGTGCCAGCTCTCCGTACAGGGGCGAGCAGTACTTC
-	-	TRBV5-6	TRBJ1-1	CASSLGARETEAFF	TGTGCCAGCAGCTTGGGGGCGAGAGAAACTGAAGCTTTCTTT
-	once	TRBV5-1	TRBJ1-3	CASSLDGASGNTIYF	TGCGCCAGCAGCTTGGACGGAGCCTCTGGAAACACCATATATTTT
-	-	TRBV12-1	TRBJ2-1	CASSSCGGLYNEQFF	TGTGCCAGCAGCTCTTGCGGGGGTCTCTACAATGAGCAGTTCTTC
TRBD1	few	TRBV27	TRBJ1-1	CASTERDRPLSEAFF	TGTGCCAGCACCGAAAGGGACAGGCCCCTTTCTGAAGCTTTCTTT
-	-	TRBV5-1	TRBJ1-4	CASSWRANEKLFF	TGCGCCAGCAGCTGGAGGGCTAATGAAAAACTGTTTTTT
-	-	TRBV6-5	TRBJ1-6	CASSSNSGGGSPLHF	TGTGCCAGCAGTTCAAACTCGGGAGGAGGTTCACCCCTCCACTTT
-	-	TRBV11-2	TRBJ2-7	CASSGWTELSYEQYF	TGTGCCAGCAGCGGGTGGACAGAATTATCCTACGAGCAGTACTTC
TRBD1	few	TRBV7-9	TRBJ1-3	CASSLRQGEGNTIYF	TGTGCCAGCAGCTTAAGACAGGGGGAAGGAAACACCATATATTTT
-	-	TRBV18	TRBJ1-5	CASSRFPGGDEPQHF	TGTGCCAGCTCGCGCTTTCCGGGGGGCGACGAGCCCCAGCATTTT
-	-	TRBV24-1	TRBJ2-2	CATSEGGTGELFF	TGTGCCACCAGTGAAGGAGGGACCGGGGAGCTGTTTTTT
-	-	TRBV9	TRBJ1-6	CASSEADISISYNSPLHF	TGTGCCAGCAGCGAGGCGGACATATCAATCTCCTATAATTCACCCCTCCACTTT
-	-	TRBV5-1	TRBJ1-1	CANSLGGYTEAFF	TGCGCCAACAGCTTGGGAGGCTACACTGAAGCTTTCTTT
TRBD1	-	TRBV30	TRBJ1-6	CAWRVQGASSYNSPLHF	TGTGCCTGGAGGGTACAGGGGGCTAGCTCCTATAATTCACCCCTCCACTTT
TRBD2	once	TRBV5-5	TRBJ2-2	CASSFGGAPGELFF	TGTGCCAGCAGCTTCGGGGGGGCCCCCGGGGAGCTGTTTTTT
-	-	TRBV7-8	TRBJ1-6	CASSLAQRAGNNSPLHF	TGTGCCAGCAGCTTAGCGCAACGGGCAGGGAATAATTCACCCCTCCACTTT
-	-	TRBV19	TRBJ1-1	CASIPRRPGAEAFF	TGTGCCAGTATTCCCCGTCGGCCGGGGGCTGAAGCTTTCTTT
TRBD1	-	TRBV3-1/TRBV3-2	TRBJ2-7	CASTRDRGSYEQYF	TGTGCCAGCACCCGGGACAGGGGGTCCTACGAGCAGTACTTC
TRBD1	-	TRBV6-6	TRBJ1-2	CASRRTGGGYTF	TGTGCCAGCAGACGGACAGGGGGAGGCTACACCTTC
-	-	TRBV30	TRBJ2-3	CAWVGGTADTQYF	TGTGCCTGGGTAGGGGGTACCGCGGATACGCAGTATTTT
TRBD1	-	TRBV13	TRBJ1-2	CASSHLTGEVGYTF	TGTGCCAGCAGCCATCTGACAGGGGAGGTTGGCTACACCTTC
TRBD1	-	TRBV5-1	TRBJ1-4	CASSLDRGTEKLFF	TGCGCCAGCAGCTTGGACAGGGGAACTGAAAAACTGTTTTTT
-	once	TRBV11-2	TRBJ1-2	CASSLGTGHYGYTF	TGTGCCAGCAGCTTAGGCACAGGTCACTATGGCTACACCTTC
-	-	TRBV27	TRBJ1-4	CASSVSVTNEKLFF	TGTGCCAGCAGTGTGTCAGTAACTAATGAAAAACTGTTTTTT
TRBD1	-	TRBV30	TRBJ1-2	CAWSVQGSRGYTF	TGTGCCTGGAGTGTACAGGGGTCCAGGGGCTACACCTTC
-	-	TRBV5-6	TRBJ2-7	CASSGSRGPEAYEQYF	TGTGCCAGCAGCGGTTCCAGGGGCCCAGAGGCCTACGAGCAGTACTTC